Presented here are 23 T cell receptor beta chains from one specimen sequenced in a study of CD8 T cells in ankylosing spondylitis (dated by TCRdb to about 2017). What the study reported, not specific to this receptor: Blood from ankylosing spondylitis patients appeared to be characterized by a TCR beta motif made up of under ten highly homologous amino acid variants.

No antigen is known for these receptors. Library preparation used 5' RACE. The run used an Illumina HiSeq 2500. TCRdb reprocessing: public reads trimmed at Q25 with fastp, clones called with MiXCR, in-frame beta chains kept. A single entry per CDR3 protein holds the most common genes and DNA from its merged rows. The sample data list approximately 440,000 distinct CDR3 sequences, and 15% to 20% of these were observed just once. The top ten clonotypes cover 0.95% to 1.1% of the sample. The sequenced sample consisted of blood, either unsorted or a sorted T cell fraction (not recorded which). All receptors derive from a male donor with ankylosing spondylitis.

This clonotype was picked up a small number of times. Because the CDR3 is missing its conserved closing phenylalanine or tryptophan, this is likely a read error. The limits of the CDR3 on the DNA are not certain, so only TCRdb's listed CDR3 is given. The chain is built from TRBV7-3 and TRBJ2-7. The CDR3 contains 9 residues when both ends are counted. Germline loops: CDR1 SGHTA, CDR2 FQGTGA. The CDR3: CASRDHSSL.

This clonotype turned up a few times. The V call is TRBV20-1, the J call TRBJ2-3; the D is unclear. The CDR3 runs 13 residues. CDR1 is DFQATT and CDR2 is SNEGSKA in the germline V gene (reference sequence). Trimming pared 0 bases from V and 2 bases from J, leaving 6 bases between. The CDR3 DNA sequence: TGCAGTGCTAGAGAGACCCTCACAGATACGCAGTATTTT. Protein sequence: CSARETLTDTQYF.

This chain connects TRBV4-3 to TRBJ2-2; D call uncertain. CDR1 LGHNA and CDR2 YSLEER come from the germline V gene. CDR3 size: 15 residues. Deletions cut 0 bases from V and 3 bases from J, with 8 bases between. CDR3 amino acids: CASSQEYGYTGELFF. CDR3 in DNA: TGCGCCAGCAGCCAAGAGTACGGATACACCGGGGAGCTGTTTTTT.

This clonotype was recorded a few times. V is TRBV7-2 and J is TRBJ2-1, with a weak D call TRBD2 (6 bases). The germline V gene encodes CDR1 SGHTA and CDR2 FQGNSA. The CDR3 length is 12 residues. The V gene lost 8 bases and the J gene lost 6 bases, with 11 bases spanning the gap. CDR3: CASRRGFNEQFF. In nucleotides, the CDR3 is TGTGCCAGCCGTCGGGGGTTCAATGAGCAGTTCTTC.

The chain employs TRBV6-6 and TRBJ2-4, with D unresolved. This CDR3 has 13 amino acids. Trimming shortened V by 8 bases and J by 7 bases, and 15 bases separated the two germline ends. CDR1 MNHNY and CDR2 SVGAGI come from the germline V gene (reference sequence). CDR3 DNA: TGTGCCAGCGTTCTGTCAGGTTCTAACATTCAGTACTTC. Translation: CASVLSGSNIQYF.

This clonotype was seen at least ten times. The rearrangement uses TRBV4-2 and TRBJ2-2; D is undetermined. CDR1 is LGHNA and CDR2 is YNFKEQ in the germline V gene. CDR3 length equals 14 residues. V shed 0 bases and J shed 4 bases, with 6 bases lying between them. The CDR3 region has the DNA TGTGCCAGCAGCCAAGATTGGGGCACCGGGGAGCTGTTTTTT. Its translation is CASSQDWGTGELFF.

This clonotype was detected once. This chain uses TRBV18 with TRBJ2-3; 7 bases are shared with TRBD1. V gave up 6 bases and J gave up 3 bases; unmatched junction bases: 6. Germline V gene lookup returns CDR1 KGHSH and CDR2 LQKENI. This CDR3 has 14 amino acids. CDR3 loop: CASSPPGQTDTQYF. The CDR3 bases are TGTGCCAGCTCCCCCCCGGGACAGACAGATACGCAGTATTTT.

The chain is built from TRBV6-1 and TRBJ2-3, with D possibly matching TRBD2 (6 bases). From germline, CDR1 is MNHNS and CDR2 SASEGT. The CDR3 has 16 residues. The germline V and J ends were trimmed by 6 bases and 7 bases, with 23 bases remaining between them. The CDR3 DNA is TGTGCCAGCAGGGCCCCCGGGCTAGCAGGAGGGTATACGCAGTATTTT. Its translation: CASRAPGLAGGYTQYF.

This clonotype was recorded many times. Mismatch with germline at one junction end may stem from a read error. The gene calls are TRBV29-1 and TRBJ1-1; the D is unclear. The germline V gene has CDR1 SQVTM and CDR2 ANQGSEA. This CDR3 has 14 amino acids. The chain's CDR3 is CSVVTFGMKTEAFF. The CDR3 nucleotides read TGCAGCGTTGTAACTTTTGGGATGAAAACTGAAGCTTTCTTT.

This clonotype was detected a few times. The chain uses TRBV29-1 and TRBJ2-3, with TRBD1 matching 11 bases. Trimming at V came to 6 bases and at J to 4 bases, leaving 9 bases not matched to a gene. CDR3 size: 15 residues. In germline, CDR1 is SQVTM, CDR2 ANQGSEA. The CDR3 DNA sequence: TGCAGCGTGGTTGTCCCGGGACAGGGGGCAGATACGCAGTATTTT. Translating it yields CSVVVPGQGADTQYF.

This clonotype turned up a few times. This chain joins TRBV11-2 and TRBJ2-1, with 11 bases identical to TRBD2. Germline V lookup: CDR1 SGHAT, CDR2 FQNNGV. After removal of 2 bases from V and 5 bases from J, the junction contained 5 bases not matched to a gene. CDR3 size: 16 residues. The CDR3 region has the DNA TGTGCCAGCAGCTTAAATCTAGCGGGGGGAGACAATGAGCAGTTCTTC. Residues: CASSLNLAGGDNEQFF.

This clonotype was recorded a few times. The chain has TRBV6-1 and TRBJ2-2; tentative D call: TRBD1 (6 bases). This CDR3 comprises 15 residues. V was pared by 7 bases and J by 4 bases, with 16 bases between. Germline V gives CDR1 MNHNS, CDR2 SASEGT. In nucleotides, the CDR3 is TGTGCCAGCAAACCGGGAACCAGGGGCACCGGGGAGCTGTTTTTT. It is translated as CASKPGTRGTGELFF.

The CDR3, as DNA: TGTGCCAGCAGTTTGACAGCGACCCATGAAGCTTTCTTT. This translates into CASSLTATHEAFF. The rearrangement links TRBV28 to TRBJ1-1; possible D gene TRBD1, 5 bases. The germline V gene encodes CDR1 MDHEN and CDR2 SYDVKM. The germline V and J ends were trimmed by 3 bases and 7 bases, with 12 bases remaining between them. The CDR3 length is 13 residues.

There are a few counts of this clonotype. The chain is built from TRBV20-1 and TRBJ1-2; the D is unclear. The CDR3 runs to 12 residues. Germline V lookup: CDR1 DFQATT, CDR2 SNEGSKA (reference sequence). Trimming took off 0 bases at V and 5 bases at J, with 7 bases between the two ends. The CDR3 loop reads CSARDTGYGYTF. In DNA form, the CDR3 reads TGCAGTGCTAGAGATACGGGTTATGGCTACACCTTC.

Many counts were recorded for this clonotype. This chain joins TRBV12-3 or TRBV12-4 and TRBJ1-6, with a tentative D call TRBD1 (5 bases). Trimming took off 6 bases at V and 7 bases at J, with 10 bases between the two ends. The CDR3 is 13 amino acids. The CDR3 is CASRGDGNSPLHF. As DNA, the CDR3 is TGTGCCAGCAGGGGGGACGGAAATTCACCCCTCCACTTT.

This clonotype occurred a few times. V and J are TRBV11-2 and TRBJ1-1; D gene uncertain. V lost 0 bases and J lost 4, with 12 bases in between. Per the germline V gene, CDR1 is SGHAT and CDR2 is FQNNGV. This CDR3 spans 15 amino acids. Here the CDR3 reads CASSLDDGVSTEAFF. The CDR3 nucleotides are TGTGCCAGCAGCTTAGATGACGGAGTAAGCACTGAAGCTTTCTTT.

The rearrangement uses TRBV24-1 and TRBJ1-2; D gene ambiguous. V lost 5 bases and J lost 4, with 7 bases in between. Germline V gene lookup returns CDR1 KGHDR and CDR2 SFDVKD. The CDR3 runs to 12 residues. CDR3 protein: CATSVGVYGYTF. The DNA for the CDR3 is TGTGCCACCAGTGTAGGTGTCTATGGCTACACCTTC.

The CDR3, as DNA: TGTGCCAGCAGCTCATCTCAATCCGGATTTCTGGGCGAAAAACTGTTTTTT. This translates into CASSSSQSGFLGEKLFF. The chain links TRBV7-9 to TRBJ1-4; D gene ambiguous. This CDR3 has 17 residues. V lost 4 bases to trimming and J lost 8 bases, with 23 bases between them. Germline V gives CDR1 SEHNR, CDR2 FQNEAQ (reference sequence).

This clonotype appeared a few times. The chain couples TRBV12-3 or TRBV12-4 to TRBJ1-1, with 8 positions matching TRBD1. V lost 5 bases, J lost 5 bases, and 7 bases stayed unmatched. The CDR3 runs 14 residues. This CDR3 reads CASSVSGGGTEAFF. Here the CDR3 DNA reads TGTGCCAGCAGTGTCTCAGGGGGCGGGACTGAAGCTTTCTTT.

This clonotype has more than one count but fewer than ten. The CDR3 nucleotides are TGTGCCAGCTCCGGAGGCAGGACTAACTATGGCTACACCTTC. Encoded protein: CASSGGRTNYGYTF. V is TRBV5-6 and J is TRBJ1-2; no clear D gene. Trimming took off 7 bases at V and 0 bases at J, with 13 bases between the two ends. Germline CDR1 SGHDT, CDR2 YYEEEE. There are 14 residues in the CDR3.

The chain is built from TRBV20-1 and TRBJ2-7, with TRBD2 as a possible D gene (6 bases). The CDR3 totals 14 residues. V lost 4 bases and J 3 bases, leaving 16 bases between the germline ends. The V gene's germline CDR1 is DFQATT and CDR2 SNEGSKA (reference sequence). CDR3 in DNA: TGCAGTGCTACCTCTAGCGCGATCGACTACGAGCAGTACTTC. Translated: CSATSSAIDYEQYF.

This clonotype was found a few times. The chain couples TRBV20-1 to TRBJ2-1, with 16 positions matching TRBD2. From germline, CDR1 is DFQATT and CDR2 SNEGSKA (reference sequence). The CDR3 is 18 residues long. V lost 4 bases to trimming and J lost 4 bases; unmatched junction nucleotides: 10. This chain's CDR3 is CSAKGLAGGFVQYNEQFF. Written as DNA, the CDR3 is TGCAGTGCTAAGGGACTAGCGGGAGGGTTTGTCCAGTACAATGAGCAGTTCTTC.

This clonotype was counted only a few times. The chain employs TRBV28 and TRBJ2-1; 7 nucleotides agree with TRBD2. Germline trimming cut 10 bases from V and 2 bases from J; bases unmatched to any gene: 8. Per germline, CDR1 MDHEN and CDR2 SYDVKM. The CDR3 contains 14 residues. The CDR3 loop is CATSPSGPYNEQFF. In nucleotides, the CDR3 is TGTGCCACCAGCCCTAGCGGTCCCTACAATGAGCAGTTCTTC.